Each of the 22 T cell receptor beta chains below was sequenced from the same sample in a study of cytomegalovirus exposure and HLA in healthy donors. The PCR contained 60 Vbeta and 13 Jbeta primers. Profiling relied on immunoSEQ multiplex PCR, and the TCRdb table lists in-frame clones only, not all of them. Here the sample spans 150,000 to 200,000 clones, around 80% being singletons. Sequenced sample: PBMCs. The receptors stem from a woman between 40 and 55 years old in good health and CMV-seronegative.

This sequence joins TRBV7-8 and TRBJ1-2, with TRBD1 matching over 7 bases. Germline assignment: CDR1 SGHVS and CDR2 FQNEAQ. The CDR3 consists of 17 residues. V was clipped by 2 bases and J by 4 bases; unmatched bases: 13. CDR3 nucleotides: TGTGCCAGCAGCTTATCGACGACAGGGTTATTCGGCTATGGCTACACCTTC. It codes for CASSLSTTGLFGYGYTF.

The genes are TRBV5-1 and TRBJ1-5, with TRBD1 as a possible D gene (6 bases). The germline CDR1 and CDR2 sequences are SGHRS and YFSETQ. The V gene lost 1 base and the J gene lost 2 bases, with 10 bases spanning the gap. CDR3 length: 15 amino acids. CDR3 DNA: TGCGCCAGCAGCTTGTTCCCAGGGGGCAATCAGCCCCAGCATTTT. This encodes CASSLFPGGNQPQHF.

The CDR3 nucleotides are TGTGCCAGCAGCTTAGGCACTAGCGGAGGAGGAGATACGCAGTATTTT. It is translated as CASSLGTSGGGDTQYF. V and J are TRBV7-6 and TRBJ2-3, with 8 bases aligning to TRBD2. Per germline, CDR1 SGHVS and CDR2 FNYEAQ. The CDR3 is 16 amino acids. With V trimmed by 1 base and J by 5 bases, 8 bases remained unmatched.

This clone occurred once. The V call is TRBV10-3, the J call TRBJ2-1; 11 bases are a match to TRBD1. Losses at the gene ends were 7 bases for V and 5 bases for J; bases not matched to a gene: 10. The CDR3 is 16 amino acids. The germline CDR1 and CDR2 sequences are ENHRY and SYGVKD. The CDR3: CAINGQGALPNNEQFF. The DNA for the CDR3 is TGTGCCATCAATGGACAGGGGGCTCTCCCCAACAATGAGCAGTTCTTC.

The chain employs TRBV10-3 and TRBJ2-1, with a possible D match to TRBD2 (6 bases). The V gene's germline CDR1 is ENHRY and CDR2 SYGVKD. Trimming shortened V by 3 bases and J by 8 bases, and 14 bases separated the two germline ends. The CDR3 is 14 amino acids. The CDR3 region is CAISERLWEDEQFF. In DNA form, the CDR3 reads TGTGCCATCAGTGAAAGACTATGGGAGGATGAGCAGTTCTTC.

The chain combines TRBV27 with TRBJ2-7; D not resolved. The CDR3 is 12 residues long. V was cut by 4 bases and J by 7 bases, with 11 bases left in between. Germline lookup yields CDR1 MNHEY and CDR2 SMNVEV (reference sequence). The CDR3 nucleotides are TGTGCCAGCAGTTCTGCCGGGTGGGAGCAGTACTTC. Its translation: CASSSAGWEQYF.

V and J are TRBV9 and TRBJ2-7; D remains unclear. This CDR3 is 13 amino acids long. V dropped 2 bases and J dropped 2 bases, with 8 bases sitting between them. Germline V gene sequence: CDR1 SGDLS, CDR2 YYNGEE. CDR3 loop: CASSVDTAYEQYF. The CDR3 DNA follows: TGTGCCAGCAGCGTCGACACAGCCTACGAGCAGTACTTC.

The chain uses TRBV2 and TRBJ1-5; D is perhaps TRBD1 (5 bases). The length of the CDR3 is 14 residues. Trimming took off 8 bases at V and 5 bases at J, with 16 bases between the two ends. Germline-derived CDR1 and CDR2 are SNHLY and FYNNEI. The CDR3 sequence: CASGRGRDYQPQHF. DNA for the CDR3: TGTGCCAGCGGGCGGGGCAGAGACTATCAGCCCCAGCATTTT.

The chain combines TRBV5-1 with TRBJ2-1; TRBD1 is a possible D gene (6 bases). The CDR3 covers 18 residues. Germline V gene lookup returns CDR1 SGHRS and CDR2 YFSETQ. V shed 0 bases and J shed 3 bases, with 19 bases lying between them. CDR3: CASSLDFSRGQLYNEQFF. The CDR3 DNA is TGCGCCAGCAGCTTGGACTTCTCCAGGGGCCAACTCTACAATGAGCAGTTCTTC.

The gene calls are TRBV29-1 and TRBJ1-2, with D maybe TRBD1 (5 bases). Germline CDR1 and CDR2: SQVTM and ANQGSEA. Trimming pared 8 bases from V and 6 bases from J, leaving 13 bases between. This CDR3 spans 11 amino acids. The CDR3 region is CSTSGDDGYTF. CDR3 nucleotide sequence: TGCAGCACCTCGGGGGATGATGGCTACACCTTC.

The CDR3 is CATSRDRGVGHEQYF. The CDR3 region has the DNA TGTGCCACCAGCAGAGATCGGGGGGTCGGACACGAGCAGTACTTC. The chain links TRBV15 to TRBJ2-7, with TRBD2 identical over 7 bases. This CDR3 has 15 amino acids. Germline V gene sequence: CDR1 LNHNV, CDR2 YYDKDF (reference sequence). The J segment lost 5 bases and the V segment lost 0 bases, leaving 7 bases of the junction unmatched.

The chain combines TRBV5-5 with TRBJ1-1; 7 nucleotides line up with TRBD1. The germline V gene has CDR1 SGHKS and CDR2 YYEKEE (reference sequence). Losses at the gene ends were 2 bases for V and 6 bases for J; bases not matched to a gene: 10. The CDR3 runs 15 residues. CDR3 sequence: CASSLIHRGSAEAFF. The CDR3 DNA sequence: TGTGCCAGCAGCTTAATACACAGGGGTAGTGCTGAAGCTTTCTTT.

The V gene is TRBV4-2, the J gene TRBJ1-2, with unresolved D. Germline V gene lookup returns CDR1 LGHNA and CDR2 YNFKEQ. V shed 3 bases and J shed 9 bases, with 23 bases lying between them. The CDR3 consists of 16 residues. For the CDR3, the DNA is TGTGCCAGCAGCCATGACTCGTTTGAACAAGGTATGCGCTACACCTTC. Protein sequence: CASSHDSFEQGMRYTF.

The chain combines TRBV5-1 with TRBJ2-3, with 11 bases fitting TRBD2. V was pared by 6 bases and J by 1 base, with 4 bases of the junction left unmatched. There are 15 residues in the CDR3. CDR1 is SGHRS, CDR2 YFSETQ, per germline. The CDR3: CASKGTSGRTDTQYF. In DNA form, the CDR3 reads TGCGCCAGCAAGGGGACTAGCGGACGCACAGATACGCAGTATTTT.

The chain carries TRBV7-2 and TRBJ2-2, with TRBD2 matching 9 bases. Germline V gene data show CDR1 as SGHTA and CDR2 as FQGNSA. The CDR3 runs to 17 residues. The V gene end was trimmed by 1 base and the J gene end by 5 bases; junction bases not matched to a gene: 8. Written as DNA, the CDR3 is TGTGCCAGCAGCTTAGTAGGACTAGCGCGGAGAACCGGGGAGCTGTTTTTT. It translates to CASSLVGLARRTGELFF. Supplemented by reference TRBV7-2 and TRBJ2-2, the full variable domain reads GAGVSQSPSNKVTEKGKDVELRCDPISGHTALYWYRQSLGQGLEFLIYFQGNSAPDKSGLPSDRFSAERTGGSVSTLTIQRTQQEDSAVYLCASSLVGLARRTGELFFGEGSRLTVL.

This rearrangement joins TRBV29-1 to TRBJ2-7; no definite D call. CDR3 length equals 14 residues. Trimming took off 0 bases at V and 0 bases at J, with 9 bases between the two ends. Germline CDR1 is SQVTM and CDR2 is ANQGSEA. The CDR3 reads CSVEDSDSSYEQYF. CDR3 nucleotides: TGCAGCGTTGAAGATTCTGACTCCTCCTACGAGCAGTACTTC.

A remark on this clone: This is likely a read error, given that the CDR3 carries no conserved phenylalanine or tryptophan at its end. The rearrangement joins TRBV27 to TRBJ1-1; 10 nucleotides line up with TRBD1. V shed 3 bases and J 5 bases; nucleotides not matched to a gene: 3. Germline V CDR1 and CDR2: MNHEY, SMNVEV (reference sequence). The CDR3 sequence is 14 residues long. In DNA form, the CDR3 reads TGTGCCAGCAGTTTGCGGACAGGGGGGACTGAAGCTTTCCTT. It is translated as CASSLRTGGTEAFL.

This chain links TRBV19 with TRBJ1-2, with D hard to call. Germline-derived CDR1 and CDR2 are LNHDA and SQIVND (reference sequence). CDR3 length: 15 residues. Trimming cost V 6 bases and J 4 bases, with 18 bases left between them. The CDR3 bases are TGTGCCAGTAGCTCTCGGAGTCTTGGGAGCTATGGCTACACCTTC. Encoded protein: CASSSRSLGSYGYTF.

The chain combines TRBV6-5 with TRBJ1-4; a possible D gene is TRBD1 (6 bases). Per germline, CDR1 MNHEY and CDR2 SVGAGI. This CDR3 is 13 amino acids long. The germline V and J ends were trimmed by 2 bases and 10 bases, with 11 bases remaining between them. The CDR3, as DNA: TGTGCCAGCAGTTACGGAATAGGGGGAAAACTGTTTTTT. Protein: CASSYGIGGKLFF.

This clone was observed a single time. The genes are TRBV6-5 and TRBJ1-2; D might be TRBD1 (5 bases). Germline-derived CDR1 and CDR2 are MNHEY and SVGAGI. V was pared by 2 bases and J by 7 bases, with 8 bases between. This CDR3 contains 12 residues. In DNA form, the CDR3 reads TGTGCCAGCAGTTACCCCGGGGGTGGCTACACCTTC. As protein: CASSYPGGGYTF.

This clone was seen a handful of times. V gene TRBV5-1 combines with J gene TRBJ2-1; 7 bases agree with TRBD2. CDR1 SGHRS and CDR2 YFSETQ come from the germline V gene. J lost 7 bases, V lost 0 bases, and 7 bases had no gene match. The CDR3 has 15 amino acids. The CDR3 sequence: CASSLEGPGGNEQFF. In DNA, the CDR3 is TGCGCCAGCAGCTTGGAAGGGCCGGGGGGAAATGAGCAGTTCTTC.

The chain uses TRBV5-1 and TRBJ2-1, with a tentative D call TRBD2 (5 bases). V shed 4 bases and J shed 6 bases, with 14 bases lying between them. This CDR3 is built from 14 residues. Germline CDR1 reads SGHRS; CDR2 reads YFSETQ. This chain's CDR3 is CASSEGLGFNEQFF. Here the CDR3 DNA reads TGCGCCAGCAGCGAGGGCCTGGGGTTCAATGAGCAGTTCTTC.